This note documents a single T cell receptor beta chain sequence. This CDR3 is built from 16 residues. The germline gives CDR1 SGHRS, CDR2 YFSETQ. J gave up 4 bases and V 5 bases, and 9 bases lay outside the gene matches. The data originate from a study of T cells after yellow fever vaccination. Making TCR cDNA involved 5'RACE template switching, which added UMIs and a universal primer site. From the 5' RACE reads, TCRdb called clonotypes with MiXCR, one entry per CDR3 protein. The sample has roughly 500,000 distinct CDR3 sequences, 15% to 20% seen once. This material consisted of PBMCs, taken 15 days after the yellow fever booster vaccination. The TCR comes from a man aged 25 to 40 who received the YFV17D yellow fever vaccine. The V gene is TRBV5-1, the J gene TRBJ2-1; 10 positions match TRBD1. CDR3 in amino acids: CASSSTGTGAYNEQFF. The CDR3 DNA sequence: TGCGCCAGCAGTTCCACCGGGACAGGGGCGTACAATGAGCAGTTCTTC.